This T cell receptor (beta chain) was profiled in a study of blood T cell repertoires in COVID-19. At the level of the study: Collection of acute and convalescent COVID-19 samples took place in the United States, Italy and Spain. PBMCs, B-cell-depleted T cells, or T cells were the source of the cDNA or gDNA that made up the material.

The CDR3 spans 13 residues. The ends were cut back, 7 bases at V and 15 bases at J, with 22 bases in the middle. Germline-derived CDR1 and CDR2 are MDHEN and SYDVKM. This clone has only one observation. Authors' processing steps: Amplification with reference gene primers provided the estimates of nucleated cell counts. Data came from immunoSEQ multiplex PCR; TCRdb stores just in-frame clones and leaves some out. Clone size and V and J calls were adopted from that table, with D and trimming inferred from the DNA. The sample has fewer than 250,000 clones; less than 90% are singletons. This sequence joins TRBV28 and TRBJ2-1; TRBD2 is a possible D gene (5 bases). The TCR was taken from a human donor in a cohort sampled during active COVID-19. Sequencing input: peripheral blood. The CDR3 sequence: CASTPLSREQLFF. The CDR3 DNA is TGTGCCAGCACCCCTTTGAGCCGGGAACAACTGTTCTTC. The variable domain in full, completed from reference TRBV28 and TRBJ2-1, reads DVKVTQSSRYLVKRTGEKVFLECVQDMDHENMFWYRQDPGLGLRLIYFSYDVKMKEKGDIPEGYSVSREKKERFSLILESASTNQTSMYLCASTPLSREQLFFGPGTRLTVL.